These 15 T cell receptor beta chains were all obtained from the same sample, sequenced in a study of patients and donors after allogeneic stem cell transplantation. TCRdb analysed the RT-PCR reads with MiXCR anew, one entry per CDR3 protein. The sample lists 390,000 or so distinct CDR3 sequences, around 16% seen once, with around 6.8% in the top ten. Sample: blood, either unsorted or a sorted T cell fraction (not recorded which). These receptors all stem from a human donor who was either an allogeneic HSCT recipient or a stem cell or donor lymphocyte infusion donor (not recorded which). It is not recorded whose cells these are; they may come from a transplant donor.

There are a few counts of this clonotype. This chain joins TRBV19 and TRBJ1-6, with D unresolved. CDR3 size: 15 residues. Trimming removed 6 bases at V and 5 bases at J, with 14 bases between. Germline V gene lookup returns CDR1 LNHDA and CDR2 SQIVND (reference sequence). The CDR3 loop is CASRLNNANNSPLHF. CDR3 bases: TGTGCCAGTAGACTTAACAACGCAAATAATTCACCCCTCCACTTT.

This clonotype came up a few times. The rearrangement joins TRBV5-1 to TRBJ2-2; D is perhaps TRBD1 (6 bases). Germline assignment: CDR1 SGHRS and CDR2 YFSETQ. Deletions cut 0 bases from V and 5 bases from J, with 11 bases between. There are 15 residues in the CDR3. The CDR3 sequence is CASSLDRVDTGELFF. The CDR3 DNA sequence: TGCGCCAGCAGCTTGGACAGGGTGGATACCGGGGAGCTGTTTTTT. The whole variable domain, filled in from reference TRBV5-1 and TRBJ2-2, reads KAGVTQTPRYLIKTRGQQVTLSCSPISGHRSVSWYQQTPGQGLQFLFEYFSETQRNKGNFPGRFSGRQFSNSRSEMNVSTLELGDSALYLCASSLDRVDTGELFFGEGSRLTVL.

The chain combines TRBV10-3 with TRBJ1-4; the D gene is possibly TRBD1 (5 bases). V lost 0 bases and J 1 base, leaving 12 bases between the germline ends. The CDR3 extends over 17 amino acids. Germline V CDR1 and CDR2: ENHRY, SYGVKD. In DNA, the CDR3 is TGTGCCATCAGTGAGTCGTTAAGGGGTGGAACTAATGAAAAACTGTTTTTT. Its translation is CAISESLRGGTNEKLFF.

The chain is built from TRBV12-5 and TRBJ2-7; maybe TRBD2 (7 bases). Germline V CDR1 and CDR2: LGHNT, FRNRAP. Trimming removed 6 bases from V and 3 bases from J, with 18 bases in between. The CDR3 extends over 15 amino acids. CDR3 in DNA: TGTGCTAGTGGCTTGTCAGGGGAGGGAAGCTACGAGCAGTACTTC. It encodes CASGLSGEGSYEQYF. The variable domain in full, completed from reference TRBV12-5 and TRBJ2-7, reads DARVTQTPRHKVTEMGQEVTMRCQPILGHNTVFWYRQTMMQGLELLAYFRNRAPLDDSGMPKDRFSAEMPDATLATLKIQPSEPRDSAVYFCASGLSGEGSYEQYFGPGTRLTVT.

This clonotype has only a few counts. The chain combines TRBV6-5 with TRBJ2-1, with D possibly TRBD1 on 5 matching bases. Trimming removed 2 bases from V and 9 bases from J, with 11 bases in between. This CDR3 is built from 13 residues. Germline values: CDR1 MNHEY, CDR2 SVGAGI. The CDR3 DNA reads TGTGCCAGCAGTTACGTACTCCAGGGTGAGCAGTTCTTC. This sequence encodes CASSYVLQGEQFF.

The CDR3 DNA reads as TGCAGTGCTAGTAGGGTGGACCAGCCCCAGCATTTT. This gives the protein CSASRVDQPQHF. The rearrangement uses TRBV20-1 and TRBJ1-5; unclear D gene. CDR1 and CDR2 from the germline V gene are DFQATT and SNEGSKA (reference sequence). Trimming stripped 3 bases from V and 7 bases from J, with 10 bases between. The CDR3 contains 12 residues.

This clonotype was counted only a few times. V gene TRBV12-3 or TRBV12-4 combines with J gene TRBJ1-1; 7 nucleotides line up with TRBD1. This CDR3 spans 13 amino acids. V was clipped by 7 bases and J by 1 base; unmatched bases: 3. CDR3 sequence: CASIYRGNTEAFF. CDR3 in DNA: TGTGCCAGCATATACAGGGGGAACACTGAAGCTTTCTTT.

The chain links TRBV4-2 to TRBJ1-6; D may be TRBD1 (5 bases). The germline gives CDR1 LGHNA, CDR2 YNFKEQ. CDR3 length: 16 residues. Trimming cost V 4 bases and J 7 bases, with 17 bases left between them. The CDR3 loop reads CASSPRQSAGNSPLHF. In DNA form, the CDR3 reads TGTGCCAGCAGCCCACGACAGTCGGCTGGAAATTCACCCCTCCACTTT.

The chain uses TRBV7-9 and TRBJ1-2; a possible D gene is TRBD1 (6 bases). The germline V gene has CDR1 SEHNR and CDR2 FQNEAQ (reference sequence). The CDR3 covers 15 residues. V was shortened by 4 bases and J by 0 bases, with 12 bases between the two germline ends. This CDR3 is CASSSNREPNYGYTF. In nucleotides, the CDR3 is TGTGCCAGCAGCTCCAACAGGGAACCTAACTATGGCTACACCTTC.

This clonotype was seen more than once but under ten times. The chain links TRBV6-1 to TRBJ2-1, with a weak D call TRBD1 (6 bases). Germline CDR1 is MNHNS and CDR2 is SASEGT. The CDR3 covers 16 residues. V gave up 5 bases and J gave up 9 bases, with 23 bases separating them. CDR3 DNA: TGTGCCAGCAGTCCACAGGGTTCGGGCTCAGTCGGTGAGCAGTTCTTC. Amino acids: CASSPQGSGSVGEQFF.

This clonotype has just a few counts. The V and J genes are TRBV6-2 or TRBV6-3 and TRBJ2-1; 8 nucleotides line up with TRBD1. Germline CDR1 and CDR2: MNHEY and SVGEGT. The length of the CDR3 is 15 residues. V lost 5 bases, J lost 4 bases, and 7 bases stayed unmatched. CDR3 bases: TGTGCCAGCAGTCTACAGGGGGTTTTATACAATGAGCAGTTCTTC. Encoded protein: CASSLQGVLYNEQFF.

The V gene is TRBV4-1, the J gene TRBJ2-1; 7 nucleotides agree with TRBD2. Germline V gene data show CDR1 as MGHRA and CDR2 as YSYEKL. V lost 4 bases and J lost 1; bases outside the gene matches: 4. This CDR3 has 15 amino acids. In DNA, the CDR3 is TGCGCCAGCAGCCGCGGACTAGAATCCTACAATGAGCAGTTCTTC. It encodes CASSRGLESYNEQFF.

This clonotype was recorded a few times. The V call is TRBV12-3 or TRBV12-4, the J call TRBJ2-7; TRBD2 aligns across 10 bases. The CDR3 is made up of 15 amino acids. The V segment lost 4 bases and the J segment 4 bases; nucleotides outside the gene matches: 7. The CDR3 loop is CASSSIAGGLYEQYF. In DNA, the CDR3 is TGTGCCAGCAGTTCTATAGCGGGGGGACTATACGAGCAGTACTTC.

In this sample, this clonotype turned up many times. The CDR3 sequence is CASSRTGLAYSSYNEQFF. The CDR3 nucleotides read TGTGCCAGCAGTCGCACCGGACTAGCGTATAGCTCCTACAATGAGCAGTTCTTC. This chain joins TRBV6-1 and TRBJ2-1; 9 bases agree with TRBD2. The junction had 11 bases not matched to a gene; V was cut back by 5 bases and J by 0 bases. Germline values: CDR1 MNHNS, CDR2 SASEGT. CDR3 size: 18 residues.

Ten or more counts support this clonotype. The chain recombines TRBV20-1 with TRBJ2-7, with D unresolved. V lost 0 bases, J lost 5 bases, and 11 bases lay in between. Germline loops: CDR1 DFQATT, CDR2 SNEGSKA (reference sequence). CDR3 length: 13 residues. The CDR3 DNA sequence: TGCAGTGCTAGAGATCGTACTGCCAACGAGCAGTACTTC. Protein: CSARDRTANEQYF.